Sequencing of this T cell receptor beta chain was carried out in a study of control samples from healthy donors and cancer patients. CDR3 length equals 16 residues. Germline V CDR1 and CDR2: SGHTA, FQGTGA. Deletions cut 4 bases from V and 0 bases from J, with 14 bases between. Method: immunoSEQ multiplex PCR; TCRdb's copy keeps in-frame clones and lacks some. The data show 150,000 to 200,000 clones, with around 90% seen just once and around 12% held by the top ten. The receptor was isolated from a man aged 30 to 39 in good health. The sequenced sample was blood. The chain couples TRBV7-3 to TRBJ2-3; no definite D call. The CDR3 sequence is CASSSLEEVSTDTQYF. The CDR3 region has the DNA TGTGCCAGCAGCTCACTCGAGGAAGTTAGCACAGATACGCAGTATTTT.